This T cell receptor beta chain was observed in a study of cytomegalovirus exposure and HLA in healthy donors. Study context: Out of a few hundred genotyped donors, less than 90% belonged to the Caucasian-associated ancestry cluster.

General observations from the study: TCR beta V segments were, for the most part, productive about 87% or about 30% of the time in an earlier analysis. In a later analysis, an Asian-associated ancestry cluster reportedly showed fewer N-insertions than the approximately 660-donor mean.

This clone was counted a few times. Its target is not known. The primer mix had 60 Vbeta and 13 Jbeta primers. Study processing details: A later analysis tallied some 80 million unique TCR beta chains, about 9.9 million of them shared. The table came from immunoSEQ multiplex PCR; TCRdb's copy has only in-frame clones and leaves some out. V and J calls plus clone size are reproduced from that table; the DNA served to infer D and trimming. The sample holds 150,000 or so clones, 77% seen once. V was pared by 6 bases and J by 5 bases, with 5 bases of the junction left unmatched. Germline assignment: CDR1 LNHDA and CDR2 SQIVND (reference sequence). The CDR3 covers 14 residues.

The sequence came from a middle-aged man in good health and CMV-seropositive. V is TRBV19 and J is TRBJ2-2; 8 bases agree with TRBD2. Sequencing was carried out using PBMCs. The CDR3 DNA reads as TGTGCCAGTAGACGGGGGGGCGGGACCGGGGAGCTGTTTTTT. Its protein product is CASRRGGGTGELFF.